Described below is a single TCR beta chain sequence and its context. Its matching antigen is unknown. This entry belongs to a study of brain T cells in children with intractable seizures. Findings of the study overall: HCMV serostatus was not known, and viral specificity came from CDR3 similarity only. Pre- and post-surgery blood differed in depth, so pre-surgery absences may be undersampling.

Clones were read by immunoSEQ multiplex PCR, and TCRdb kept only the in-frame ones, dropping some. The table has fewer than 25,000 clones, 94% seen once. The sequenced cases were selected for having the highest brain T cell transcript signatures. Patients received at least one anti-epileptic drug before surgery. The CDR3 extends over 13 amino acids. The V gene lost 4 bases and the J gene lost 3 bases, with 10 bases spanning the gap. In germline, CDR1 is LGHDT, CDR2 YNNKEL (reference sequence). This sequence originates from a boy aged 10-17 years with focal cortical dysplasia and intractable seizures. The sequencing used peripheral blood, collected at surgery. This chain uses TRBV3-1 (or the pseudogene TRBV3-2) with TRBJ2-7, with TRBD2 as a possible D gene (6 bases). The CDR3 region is CASSLRRGYEQYF. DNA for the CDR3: TGTGCCAGCAGCCTCAGGAGGGGCTACGAGCAGTACTTC.